This TCR beta chain comes out of a study of T-cell memory formation after mild COVID-19. Whole-study findings and limits: Clones contracting across day 15 to 85 had a balanced CD4/CD8 profile; later expanding clones leaned CD4+.

This clonotype was found a few times. The antigen remains unidentified. TCRdb analysed the 5' RACE reads with MiXCR anew, one entry per CDR3 protein. This sample has about 430,000 distinct CDR3 sequences, with roughly 17% found just once. This TCR was sampled from a man younger than 30 who had mild COVID-19 (a few samples of this study predate the infection). Cell type and time point are not known. Sequences were obtained from PBMCs or a T cell subset sorted from them (not recorded which).

Here the CDR3 reads CASSYLGQGEAFF. The CDR3 region has the DNA TGCGCCAGCAGCTACCTAGGACAGGGAGAAGCTTTCTTT. The chain combines TRBV5-1 with TRBJ1-1, with 8 bases aligning to TRBD1. CDR1 and CDR2 from the germline V gene are SGHRS and YFSETQ. The CDR3 runs 13 residues. Germline trimming cut 3 bases from V and 8 bases from J; bases unmatched to any gene: 6.